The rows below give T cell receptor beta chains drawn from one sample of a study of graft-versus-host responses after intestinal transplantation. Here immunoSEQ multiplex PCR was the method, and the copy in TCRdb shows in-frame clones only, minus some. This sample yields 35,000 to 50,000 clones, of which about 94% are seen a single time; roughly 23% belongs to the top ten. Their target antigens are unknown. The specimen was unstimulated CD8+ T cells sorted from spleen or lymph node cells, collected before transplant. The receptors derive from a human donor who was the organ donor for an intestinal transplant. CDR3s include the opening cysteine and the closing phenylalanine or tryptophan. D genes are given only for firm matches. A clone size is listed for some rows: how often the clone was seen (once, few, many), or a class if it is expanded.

CDR3nt: TGTGCCAGTAGTATAGGAGGGAGCAGCACAGATACGCAGTATTTT
CDR3aa: CASSIGGSSTDTQYF
j_gene: TRBJ2-3
d_gene: -
v_gene: TRBV19
abundance: -

CDR3nt: TGTGCCAGCAGCGCAAGTCGAAACCCGTGGGATACGCAGTATTTT
CDR3aa: CASSASRNPWDTQYF
j_gene: TRBJ2-3
d_gene: -
v_gene: TRBV9
abundance: -

CDR3nt: TGTGCCAGCAGCTCACAGGGGAGCTCCTACGAGCAGTACTTC
CDR3aa: CASSSQGSSYEQYF
j_gene: TRBJ2-7
d_gene: TRBD1
v_gene: TRBV7-9
abundance: -

CDR3nt: TGCGCCAGCAGCCAAGGTCCGACAGACATGAACACTGAAGCTTTCTTT
CDR3aa: CASSQGPTDMNTEAFF
j_gene: TRBJ1-1
d_gene: -
v_gene: TRBV4-3
abundance: -

CDR3nt: TGTGCCAGCAGCCACCCAGCGGGAGTATCCTACAATGAGCAGTTCTTC
CDR3aa: CASSHPAGVSYNEQFF
j_gene: TRBJ2-1
d_gene: TRBD2
v_gene: TRBV4-2
abundance: -

CDR3nt: TGTGCCAGCAGTGAAATCTATCTCTACGAGCAGTACTTC
CDR3aa: CASSEIYLYEQYF
j_gene: TRBJ2-7
d_gene: -
v_gene: TRBV25-1
abundance: once

CDR3nt: TGTGCCAGCAGCGCCACCGGGACAGGGCCTAATGAAAAACTGTTTTTT
CDR3aa: CASSATGTGPNEKLFF
j_gene: TRBJ1-4
d_gene: TRBD1
v_gene: TRBV9
abundance: -

CDR3nt: TGTGCCAGCAGTGTCCTCCCGCGGTACCAAGAGACCCAGTACTTC
CDR3aa: CASSVLPRYQETQYF
j_gene: TRBJ2-5
d_gene: -
v_gene: TRBV6-1
abundance: -

CDR3nt: TGTGCCAGCAGTTTGCTAGCGGAGGGACGATGGGAGACCCAGTACTTC
CDR3aa: CASSLLAEGRWETQYF
j_gene: TRBJ2-5
d_gene: TRBD2
v_gene: TRBV2
abundance: -

CDR3nt: TGTGCCAGCTCACCAGGAGGGTTAGTCCCTGGCGAGCAGTACTTC
CDR3aa: CASSPGGLVPGEQYF
j_gene: TRBJ2-7
d_gene: -
v_gene: TRBV18
abundance: -

CDR3nt: TGTGCCAGCAGCGTGTCAGCCGGGACACCAACCGAAAAACTGTTTTTT
CDR3aa: CASSVSAGTPTEKLFF
j_gene: TRBJ1-4
d_gene: -
v_gene: TRBV9
abundance: -

CDR3nt: TGTGCCAGGGGGTTGTGGCAGGGGATGAACACTGAAGCTTTCTTT
CDR3aa: CARGLWQGMNTEAFF
j_gene: TRBJ1-1
d_gene: -
v_gene: TRBV2
abundance: -

CDR3nt: TGCAGCGTTGTTGGAGAGTCCAGAACCAAAAATGAGCAGTTCTTC
CDR3aa: CSVVGESRTKNEQFF
j_gene: TRBJ2-1
d_gene: -
v_gene: TRBV29-1
abundance: -

CDR3nt: TGTGCCATCAGTGAGAGTGGGGGACAGGTTGTATACGAGCAGTACTTC
CDR3aa: CAISESGGQVVYEQYF
j_gene: TRBJ2-7
d_gene: TRBD1
v_gene: TRBV10-3
abundance: -

CDR3nt: TGTGCCAGCAGTTCCTCCTATAGCTCCTACGAGCAGTACTTC
CDR3aa: CASSSSYSSYEQYF
j_gene: TRBJ2-7
d_gene: -
v_gene: TRBV27
abundance: -

CDR3nt: TGTGCCAGTAGTATAGGCAGGGGCGCGGGGCGCAATCAGCCCCAGCATTTT
CDR3aa: CASSIGRGAGRNQPQHF
j_gene: TRBJ1-5
d_gene: -
v_gene: TRBV19
abundance: once

CDR3nt: TGTGCCAGCAGTCTCGGGAATACCTACGAGCAGTACTTC
CDR3aa: CASSLGNTYEQYF
j_gene: TRBJ2-7
d_gene: -
v_gene: TRBV28
abundance: -

CDR3nt: TGTGCCAGCAGCGAAAACAGGTTAACCTACAATGAGCAGTTCTTC
CDR3aa: CASSENRLTYNEQFF
j_gene: TRBJ2-1
d_gene: -
v_gene: TRBV6-4
abundance: -